This TCR beta chain was identified in a study of shared clonotypes between healthy human individuals. Study-level findings and limits: Generally, naive subsets came out with larger estimated richness than memory subsets.

Notes on this clone: The antigen remains unidentified.

The table came from immunoSEQ multiplex PCR; TCRdb's copy has only in-frame clones and leaves some out. Among over 2 million clones listed, 85% to 95% were seen once. The CDR3 contains 14 residues. Trimming stripped 7 bases from V and 0 bases from J, with 10 bases between. Germline V gene lookup returns CDR1 SNHLY and CDR2 FYNNEI. The receptor comes from a man aged 18 to 30 in good health. The chain carries TRBV2 and TRBJ2-1; the D gene is possibly TRBD2 (5 bases). The specimen was naive CD4+ T cells sorted from blood. Subset specified: CD45RA+ positively selected. CDR3: CASKEGSSYNEQFF. Here the CDR3 DNA reads TGTGCCAGCAAAGAGGGTAGCTCCTACAATGAGCAGTTCTTC. Drawing the rest from reference TRBV2 and TRBJ2-1, the complete variable domain is EPEVTQTPSHQVTQMGQEVILRCVPISNHLYFYWYRQILGQKVEFLVSFYNNEISEKSEIFDDQFSVERPDGSNFTLKIRSTKLEDSAMYFCASKEGSSYNEQFFGPGTRLTVL.